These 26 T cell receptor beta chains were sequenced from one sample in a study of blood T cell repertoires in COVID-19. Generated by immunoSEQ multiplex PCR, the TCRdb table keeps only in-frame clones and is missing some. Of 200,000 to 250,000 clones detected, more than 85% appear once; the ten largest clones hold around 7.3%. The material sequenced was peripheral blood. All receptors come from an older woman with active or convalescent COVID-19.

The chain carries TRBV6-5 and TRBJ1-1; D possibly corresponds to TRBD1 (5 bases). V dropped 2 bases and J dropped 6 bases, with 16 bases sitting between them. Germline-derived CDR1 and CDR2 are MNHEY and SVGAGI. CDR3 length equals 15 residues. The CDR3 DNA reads TGTGCCAGCAGTTACGCAGTCTGGGGGGTCGCTGAAGCTTTCTTT. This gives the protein CASSYAVWGVAEAFF.

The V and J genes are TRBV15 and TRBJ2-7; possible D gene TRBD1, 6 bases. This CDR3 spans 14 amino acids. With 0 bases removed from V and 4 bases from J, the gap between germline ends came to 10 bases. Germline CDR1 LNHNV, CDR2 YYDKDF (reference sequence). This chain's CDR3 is CATSRDRGQYEQYF. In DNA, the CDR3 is TGTGCCACCAGCAGAGACCGTGGACAGTACGAGCAGTACTTC.

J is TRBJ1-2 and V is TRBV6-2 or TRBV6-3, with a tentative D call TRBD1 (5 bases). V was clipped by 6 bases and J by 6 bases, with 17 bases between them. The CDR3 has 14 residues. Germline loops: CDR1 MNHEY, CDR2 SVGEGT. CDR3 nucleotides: TGTGCCAGCAGCCCATTCCGCGGGGGGAATGGCTACACCTTC. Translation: CASSPFRGGNGYTF.

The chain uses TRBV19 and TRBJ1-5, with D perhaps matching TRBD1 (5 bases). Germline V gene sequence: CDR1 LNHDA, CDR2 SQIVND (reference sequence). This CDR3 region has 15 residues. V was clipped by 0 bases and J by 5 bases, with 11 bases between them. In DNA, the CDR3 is TGTGCCAGTAGTATAGATCTTGACAGTTATCAGCCCCAGCATTTT. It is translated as CASSIDLDSYQPQHF.

CDR3 in DNA: TGTGCCAGTGGTAAACAGGGAAGGAACGAAAAACTGTTTTTT. The encoded protein is CASGKQGRNEKLFF. This chain connects TRBV19 to TRBJ1-4; tentatively, D is TRBD1 (6 bases). The CDR3 length is 14 residues. Germline loops: CDR1 LNHDA, CDR2 SQIVND (reference sequence). V shed 8 bases and J shed 8 bases, with 18 bases lying between them.

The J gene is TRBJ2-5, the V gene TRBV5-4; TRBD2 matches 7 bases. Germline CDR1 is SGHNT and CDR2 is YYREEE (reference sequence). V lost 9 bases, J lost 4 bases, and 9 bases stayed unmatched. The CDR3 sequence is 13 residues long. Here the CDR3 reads CATGERGGETQYF. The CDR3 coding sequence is TGTGCCACCGGAGAGCGGGGAGGAGAGACCCAGTACTTC. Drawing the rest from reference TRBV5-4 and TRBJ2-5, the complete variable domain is ETGVTQSPTHLIKTRGQQVTLRCSSQSGHNTVSWYQQALGQGPQFIFQYYREEENGRGNFPPRFSGLQFPNYSSELNVNALELDDSALYLCATGERGGETQYFGPGTRLLVL.

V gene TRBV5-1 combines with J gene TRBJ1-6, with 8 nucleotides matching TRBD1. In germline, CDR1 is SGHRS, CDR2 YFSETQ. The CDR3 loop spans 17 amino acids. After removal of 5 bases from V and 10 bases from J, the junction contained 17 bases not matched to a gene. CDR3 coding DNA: TGCGCCAGCAGTCAACACTCACCGACAGGGGTTCAGTCACCCCTCCACTTT. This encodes CASSQHSPTGVQSPLHF.

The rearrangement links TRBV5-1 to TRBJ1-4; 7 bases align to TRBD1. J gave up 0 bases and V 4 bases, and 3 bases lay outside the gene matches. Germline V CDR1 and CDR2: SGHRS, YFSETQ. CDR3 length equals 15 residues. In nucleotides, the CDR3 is TGCGCCAGCAGCCAACAGGGGCCAACTAATGAAAAACTGTTTTTT. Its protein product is CASSQQGPTNEKLFF.

This CDR3 reads CASSRASGGIETQYF. CDR3 in DNA: TGTGCCAGCAGTCGAGCTAGCGGGGGGATAGAGACCCAGTACTTC. V usage is TRBV2 and J usage is TRBJ2-5; TRBD2 matches 11 bases. CDR1 SNHLY and CDR2 FYNNEI come from the germline V gene. V trimming: 5 bases; J trimming: 4 bases; junction bases outside the gene matches: 6. The CDR3 has 15 amino acids.

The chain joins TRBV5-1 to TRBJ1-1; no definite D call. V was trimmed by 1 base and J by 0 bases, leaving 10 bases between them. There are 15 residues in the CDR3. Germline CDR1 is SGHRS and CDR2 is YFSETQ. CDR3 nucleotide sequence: TGCGCCAGCAGCTTGTCTACAGTCATGAACACTGAAGCTTTCTTT. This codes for CASSLSTVMNTEAFF.

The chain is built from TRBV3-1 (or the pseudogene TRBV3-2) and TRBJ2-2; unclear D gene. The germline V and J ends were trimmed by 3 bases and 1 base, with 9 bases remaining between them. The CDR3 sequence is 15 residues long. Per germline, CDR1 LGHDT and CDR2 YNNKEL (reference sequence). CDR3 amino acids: CASSHWQMNTGELFF. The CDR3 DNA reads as TGTGCCAGCAGCCACTGGCAGATGAACACCGGGGAGCTGTTTTTT.

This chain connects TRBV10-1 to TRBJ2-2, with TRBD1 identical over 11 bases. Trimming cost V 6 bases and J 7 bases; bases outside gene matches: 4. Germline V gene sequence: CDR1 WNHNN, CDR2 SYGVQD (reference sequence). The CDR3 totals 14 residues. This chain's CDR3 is CASRRDRGNGELFF. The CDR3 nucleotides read TGCGCCAGCAGACGGGACAGGGGGAACGGGGAGCTGTTTTTT.

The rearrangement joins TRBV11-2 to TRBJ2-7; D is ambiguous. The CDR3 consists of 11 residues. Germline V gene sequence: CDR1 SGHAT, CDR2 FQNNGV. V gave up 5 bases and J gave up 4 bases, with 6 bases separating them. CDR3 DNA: TGTGCCAGCAGCCCCCTGTACGAGCAGTACTTC. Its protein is CASSPLYEQYF.

This CDR3 reads CASSLDLILNSPLHF. The CDR3 coding sequence is TGTGCCAGCAGCTTAGATCTCATACTAAATTCACCCCTCCACTTT. This sequence joins TRBV7-2 and TRBJ1-6; no clear D. Looked up from germline, CDR1 is SGHTA and CDR2 is FQGNSA. V shed 1 base and J shed 7 bases, with 11 bases lying between them. CDR3 length: 15 residues.

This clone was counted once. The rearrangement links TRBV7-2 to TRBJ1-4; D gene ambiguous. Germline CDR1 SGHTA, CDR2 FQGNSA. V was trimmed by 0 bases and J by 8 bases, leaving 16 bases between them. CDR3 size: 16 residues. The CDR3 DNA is TGTGCCAGCAGCTTAGCGCTGACCCCCCGGGTGGAAAAACTGTTTTTT. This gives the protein CASSLALTPRVEKLFF.

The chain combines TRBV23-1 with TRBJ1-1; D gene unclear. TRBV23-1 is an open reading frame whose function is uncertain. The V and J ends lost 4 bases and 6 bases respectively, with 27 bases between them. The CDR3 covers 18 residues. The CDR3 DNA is TGCGCCAGCAGTCGCCGGACCATGACGGGGTTTGGGAAAGCTGAAGCTTTCTTT. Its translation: CASSRRTMTGFGKAEAFF.

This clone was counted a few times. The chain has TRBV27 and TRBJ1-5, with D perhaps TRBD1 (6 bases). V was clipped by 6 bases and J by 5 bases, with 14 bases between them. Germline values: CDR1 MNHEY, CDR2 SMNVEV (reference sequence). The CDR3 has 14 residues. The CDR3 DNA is TGTGCCAGCAGCCCACGGGAGGGGGATCAGCCCCAGCATTTT. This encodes CASSPREGDQPQHF.

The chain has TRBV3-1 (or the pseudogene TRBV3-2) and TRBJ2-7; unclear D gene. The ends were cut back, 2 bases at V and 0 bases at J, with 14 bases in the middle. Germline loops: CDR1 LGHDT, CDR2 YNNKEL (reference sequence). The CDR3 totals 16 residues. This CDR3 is CASSQPQPRRSYEQYF. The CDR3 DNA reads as TGTGCCAGCAGCCAACCCCAGCCCAGGCGCTCCTACGAGCAGTACTTC.

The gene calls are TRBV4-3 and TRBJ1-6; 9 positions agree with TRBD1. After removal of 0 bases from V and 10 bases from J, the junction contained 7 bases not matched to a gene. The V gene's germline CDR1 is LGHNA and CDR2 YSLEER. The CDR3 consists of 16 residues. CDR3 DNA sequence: TGCGCCAGCAGCCAAGATCTCGACAGGGGGAGGTCACCCCTCCACTTT. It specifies CASSQDLDRGRSPLHF.

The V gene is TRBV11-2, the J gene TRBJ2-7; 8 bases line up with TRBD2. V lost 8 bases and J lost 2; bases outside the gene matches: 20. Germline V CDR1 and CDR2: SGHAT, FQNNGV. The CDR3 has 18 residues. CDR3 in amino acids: CASSISLQSGGSPYEQYF. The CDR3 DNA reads TGTGCCAGCTCCATCTCCCTACAGAGCGGGGGCAGCCCCTACGAGCAGTACTTC. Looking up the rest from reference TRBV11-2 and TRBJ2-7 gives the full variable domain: EAGVAQSPRYKIIEKRQSVAFWCNPISGHATLYWYQQILGQGPKLLIQFQNNGVVDDSQLPKDRFSAERLKGVDSTLKIQPAKLEDSAVYLCASSISLQSGGSPYEQYFGPGTRLTVT.

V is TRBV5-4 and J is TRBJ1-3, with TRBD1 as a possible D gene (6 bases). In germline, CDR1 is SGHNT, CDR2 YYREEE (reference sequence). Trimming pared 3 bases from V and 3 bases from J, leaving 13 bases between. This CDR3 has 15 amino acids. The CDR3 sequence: CASSSGGAYGNTIYF. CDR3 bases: TGTGCCAGCAGCTCCGGGGGGGCTTATGGAAACACCATATATTTT.

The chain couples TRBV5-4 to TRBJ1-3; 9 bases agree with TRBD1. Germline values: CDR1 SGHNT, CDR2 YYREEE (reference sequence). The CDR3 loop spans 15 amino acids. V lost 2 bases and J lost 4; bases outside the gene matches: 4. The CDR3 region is CASSFDRGRGNTIYF. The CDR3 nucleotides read TGTGCCAGCAGCTTTGACAGGGGGAGGGGAAACACCATATATTTT. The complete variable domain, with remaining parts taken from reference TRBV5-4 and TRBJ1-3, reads ETGVTQSPTHLIKTRGQQVTLRCSSQSGHNTVSWYQQALGQGPQFIFQYYREEENGRGNFPPRFSGLQFPNYSSELNVNALELDDSALYLCASSFDRGRGNTIYFGEGSWLTVV.

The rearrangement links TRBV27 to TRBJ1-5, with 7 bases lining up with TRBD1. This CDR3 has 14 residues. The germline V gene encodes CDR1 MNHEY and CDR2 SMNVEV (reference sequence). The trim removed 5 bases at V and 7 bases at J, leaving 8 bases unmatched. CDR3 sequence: CASSPRQGPQPQHF. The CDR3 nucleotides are TGTGCCAGCAGTCCCAGACAGGGCCCACAGCCCCAGCATTTT.

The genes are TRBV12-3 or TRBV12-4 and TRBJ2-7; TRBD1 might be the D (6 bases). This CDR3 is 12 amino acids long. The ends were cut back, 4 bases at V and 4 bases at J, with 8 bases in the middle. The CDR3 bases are TGTGCCAGCAGTTCGGACAGTTACGAGCAGTACTTC. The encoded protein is CASSSDSYEQYF.

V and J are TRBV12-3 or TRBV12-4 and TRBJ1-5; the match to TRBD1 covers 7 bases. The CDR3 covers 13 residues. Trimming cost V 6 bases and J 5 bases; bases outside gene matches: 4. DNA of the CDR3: TGTGCCAGCAGGGGACAGCCAGATCAGCCCCAGCATTTT. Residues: CASRGQPDQPQHF.

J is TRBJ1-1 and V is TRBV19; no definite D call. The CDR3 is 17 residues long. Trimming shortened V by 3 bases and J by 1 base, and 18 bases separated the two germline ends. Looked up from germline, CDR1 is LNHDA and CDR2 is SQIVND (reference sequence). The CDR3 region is CASSIASGVGGNTEAFF. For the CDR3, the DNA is TGTGCCAGTAGTATCGCGTCCGGGGTGGGAGGGAACACTGAAGCTTTCTTT.